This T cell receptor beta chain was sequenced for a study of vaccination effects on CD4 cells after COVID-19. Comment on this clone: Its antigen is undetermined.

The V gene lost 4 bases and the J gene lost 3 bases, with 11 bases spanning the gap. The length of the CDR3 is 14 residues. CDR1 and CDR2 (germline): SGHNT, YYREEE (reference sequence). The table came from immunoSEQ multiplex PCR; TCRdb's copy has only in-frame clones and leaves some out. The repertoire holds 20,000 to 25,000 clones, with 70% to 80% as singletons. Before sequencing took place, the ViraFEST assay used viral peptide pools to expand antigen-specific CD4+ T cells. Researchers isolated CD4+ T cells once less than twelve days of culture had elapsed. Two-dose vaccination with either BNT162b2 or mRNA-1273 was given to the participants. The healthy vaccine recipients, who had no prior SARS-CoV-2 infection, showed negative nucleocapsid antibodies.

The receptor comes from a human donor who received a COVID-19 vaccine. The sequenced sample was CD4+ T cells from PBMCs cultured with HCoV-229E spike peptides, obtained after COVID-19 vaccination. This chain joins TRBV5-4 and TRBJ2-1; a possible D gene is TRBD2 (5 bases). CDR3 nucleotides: TGTGCCAGCAGCCGTGACTACGGCTACAATGAGCAGTTCTTC. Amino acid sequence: CASSRDYGYNEQFF.